The entry below describes one T cell receptor beta chain. What it recognizes is unknown. Measured with immunoSEQ multiplex PCR; TCRdb has only the in-frame clones, and not every one. The sample contains over 100,000 clones, 85% to 95% of which appear only once. This sample is part of a study of graft-versus-host responses after intestinal transplantation. Turning to the study itself: Every recipient had anti-thymocyte globulin induction and about three years of tacrolimus plus steroids.

From germline, CDR1 is SQVTM and CDR2 ANQGSEA. V dropped 6 bases and J dropped 3 bases, with 16 bases sitting between them. The CDR3 length is 14 residues. The receptor was derived from a human donor who was the organ donor for an intestinal transplant. This sample comprised unstimulated CD8+ T cells sorted from spleen or lymph node cells, obtained before transplant. This sequence joins TRBV29-1 and TRBJ2-3; D is perhaps TRBD1 or TRBD2 (5 bases each). CDR3 in amino acids: CSVPGPWGTDTQYF. CDR3 bases: TGCAGCGTACCGGGTCCGTGGGGGACAGATACGCAGTATTTT.